The entry below describes one T cell receptor (beta chain). These data are taken from a study of control samples from healthy donors and cancer patients. TCRdb keeps only in-frame clones here, not all; method: immunoSEQ multiplex PCR. In the table there are under 300,000 clones, over 75% of which are singletons. The CDR3 runs to 18 residues. CDR1 and CDR2 (germline): LGHNT, FRNRAP. V dropped 0 bases and J dropped 0; count of bases not matched to a gene: 8. The chain combines TRBV12-5 with TRBJ1-5, with 7 bases lining up with TRBD1. Sequencing used PBMCs. The clonotype was recovered from a woman aged 60-75 years with lung cancer. The CDR3: CASGLVQSGQYSNQPQHF. In DNA form, the CDR3 reads TGTGCTAGTGGTTTGGTACAATCGGGACAGTATAGCAATCAGCCCCAGCATTTT.